This T cell receptor (beta chain) was documented in a study of response to subunit inactivated influenza vaccine. Findings and caveats of the study: Each seasonal influenza vaccination recruits few new T cells, the authors suggested.

This clonotype was recorded many times. Its antigen is unknown. TCRdb reprocessed the RT-PCR reads with MiXCR, giving one entry per CDR3 protein. The table lists 500,000 to 750,000 distinct CDR3 sequences, 14% of them singletons. The junction had 7 bases not matched to a gene; V was cut back by 3 bases and J by 5 bases. The CDR3 has 15 residues. The receptor was isolated from a man aged 45-65 years who received an inactivated influenza vaccine. The rearrangement links TRBV12-3 or TRBV12-4 to TRBJ2-3; 8 bases fit TRBD1. The sequenced sample was PBMCs from blood, obtained about 11 days after vaccination. The CDR3 DNA reads TGTGCCAGCAGTTTGGGTCAGGGGGCTCAAGATACGCAGTATTTT. Its protein product is CASSLGQGAQDTQYF.